This TCR beta chain was profiled in a study of OX40 agonist ivuxolimab in advanced cancers. Deletions cut 3 bases from V and 2 bases from J, with 14 bases between. Germline CDR1 is LGHNA and CDR2 is YSLEER. The CDR3 contains 16 residues. Clones were read by immunoSEQ multiplex PCR, and TCRdb kept only the in-frame ones, dropping some. The sample yields around 56,000 clones, approximately 82% seen once. On this clone: What it binds is unknown.

Study results and limitations: Nonresponders, in some cases, also had low normalized T-cell clonal expansion. Partial responders treated at 0.1-3.0 mg/kg exhibited clonal expansion among the lowest measured. At 0.1 to 3.0 mg/kg, CD4+ and CD8+ blood T cells expanded clonally by week 6.

The sample was CD4+ or CD8+ T cells sorted from blood, taken in a trial of the OX40 agonist ivuxolimab. This receptor was obtained from an adult with an advanced solid tumor such as melanoma, head and neck, liver or kidney cancer. The chain uses TRBV4-3 and TRBJ1-5, with a possible D match to TRBD1 (6 bases). CDR3 nucleotide sequence: TGCGCCAGCAGCCACGTTCGGGCAGGGGGCAATCAGCCCCAGCATTTT. This gives the protein CASSHVRAGGNQPQHF.